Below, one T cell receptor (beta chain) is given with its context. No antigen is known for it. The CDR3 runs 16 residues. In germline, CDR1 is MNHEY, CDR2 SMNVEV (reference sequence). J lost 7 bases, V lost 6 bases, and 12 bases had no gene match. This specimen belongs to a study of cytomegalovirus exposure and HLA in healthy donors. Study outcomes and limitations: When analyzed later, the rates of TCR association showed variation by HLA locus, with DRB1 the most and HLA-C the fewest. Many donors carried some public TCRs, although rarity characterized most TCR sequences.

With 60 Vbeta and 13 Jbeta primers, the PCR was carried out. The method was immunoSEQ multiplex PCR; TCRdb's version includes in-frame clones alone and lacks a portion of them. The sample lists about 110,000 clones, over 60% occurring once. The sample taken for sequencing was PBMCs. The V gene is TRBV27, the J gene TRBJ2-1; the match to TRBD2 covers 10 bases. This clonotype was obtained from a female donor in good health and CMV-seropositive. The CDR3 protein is CASRPLAGGSLNEQFF. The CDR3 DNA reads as TGTGCCAGCAGACCCTTAGCGGGGGGCTCTCTGAATGAGCAGTTCTTC.